The T cell receptor (beta chain) under discussion was sequenced for a study of T cells in Graves' hyperthyroidism and ophthalmopathy. Across the study: At initial diagnosis, before any treatment had begun, peripheral blood was obtained.

Graves' hyperthyroidism without ophthalmopathy progression within 18 months was termed stable. Patients were excluded for uncontrolled infection, other autoimmune disease, pregnancy or lactation. The CDR3 contains 15 residues. Germline trimming cut 2 bases from V and 2 bases from J; bases unmatched to any gene: 5. Germline V lookup: CDR1 MNHNS, CDR2 SASEGT. At least ten counts were recorded for this clonotype. Antigen specificity is unknown. It was RNA transcripts that yielded the amplified TCR beta CDR3 regions. The HTBI primer set was used in a first-round RT-PCR of the TCR CDR3. In TCRdb, the multiplex PCR reads were re-called with MiXCR into one record per CDR3 protein. The sample lists 650,000 to 700,000 distinct CDR3 sequences; around 15% were seen once. Study-wide findings and caveats: From stable hyperthyroidism, ophthalmopathy was separated by a 13 V-J model.

The sequence was collected from a man over 45 with Graves' hyperthyroidism. This rearrangement joins TRBV6-1 to TRBJ2-7; TRBD2 aligns across 8 bases. Sequenced input: blood. The CDR3 reads CASSEPAGDTYEQYF. The CDR3 nucleotides are TGTGCCAGCAGTGAACCAGCGGGAGACACCTACGAGCAGTACTTC.